This T cell receptor beta chain was documented in a study of PD-L1 blockade in urothelial cancer. The junction had 19 bases not matched to a gene; V was cut back by 7 bases and J by 0 bases. The CDR3 extends over 19 amino acids. Germline values: CDR1 LNHDA, CDR2 SQIVND (reference sequence). Some clones are missing from TCRdb's copy, which holds only in-frame ones; the method was immunoSEQ multiplex PCR. Here the sample spans 85,000 to 90,000 clones, roughly 90% being singletons. This clone was recorded a few times. The starting material was PBMCs, obtained around atezolizumab (anti-PD-L1) treatment. This sequence originates from a man in his fifties or sixties with urothelial cancer. The V call is TRBV19, the J call TRBJ1-2; 8 bases map to TRBD1. Here the CDR3 DNA reads TGTGCCAGTACCAGGCCGCCATTCGCGGACAGGGACCCTAACTATGGCTACACCTTC. Amino acids: CASTRPPFADRDPNYGYTF.